This T cell receptor (beta chain) was recovered during a study of shared T cell receptors in the human thymus. The table came from immunoSEQ multiplex PCR; TCRdb's copy has only in-frame clones and leaves some out. This table has hundreds of thousands of clones, approximately 89% appearing once. CDR1 and CDR2 from the germline V gene are SGDLS and YYNGEE. V shed 4 bases and J 10 bases; nucleotides not matched to a gene: 5. CDR3 length equals 13 residues. The same data also contributed to another study, on human thymus T cells. As that study records: It was from resections taken during corrective heart surgery that the thymus tissue came. Related work showed strongly overlapping thymic repertoires across unrelated individuals.

The gene calls are TRBV9 and TRBJ1-6; TRBD1 matches at 7 bases. This receptor was obtained from a boy in the first two years of life with a congenital heart defect. Sequencing input: thymocytes. This CDR3 reads CASSRDRGSPLHF. As DNA, the CDR3 is TGTGCCAGCAGCCGGGACAGAGGGTCACCCCTCCACTTT.